This T cell receptor beta chain was sequenced for a study of T cells after yellow fever vaccination. As regards this clonotype: The antigen is unknown. This CDR3 fails to terminate in the conserved phenylalanine or tryptophan, so it likely reflects a read error.

The CDR3 length is 15 residues. Germline V gene sequence: CDR1 SGHDN, CDR2 FVKESK. Trimming at V came to 6 bases and at J to 1 base, leaving 5 bases not matched to a gene. The TCR cDNA carried a universal primer site and UMIs from 5'RACE template switching. In TCRdb, the 5' RACE reads were re-called with MiXCR into one record per CDR3 protein. The table has 350,000 to 550,000 distinct CDR3 sequences, approximately 19% seen once. Study results and limitations: Peaking on day 5 versus 15, the secondary response was faster but weaker. Among all clonotypes, a small share was observed in both CD4 and CD8 compartments.

The rearrangement uses TRBV14 and TRBJ1-5, with 8 positions matching TRBD1. This TCR was sampled from a man between 18 and 29 years old who received the YFV17D yellow fever vaccine. This material consisted of PBMCs, taken before the yellow fever booster vaccination. CDR3 in amino acids: CASRDRGRSNQPQHI. The CDR3 DNA sequence: TGTGCCAGCAGAGACAGGGGTCGGAGCAATCAGCCCCAGCATATT.